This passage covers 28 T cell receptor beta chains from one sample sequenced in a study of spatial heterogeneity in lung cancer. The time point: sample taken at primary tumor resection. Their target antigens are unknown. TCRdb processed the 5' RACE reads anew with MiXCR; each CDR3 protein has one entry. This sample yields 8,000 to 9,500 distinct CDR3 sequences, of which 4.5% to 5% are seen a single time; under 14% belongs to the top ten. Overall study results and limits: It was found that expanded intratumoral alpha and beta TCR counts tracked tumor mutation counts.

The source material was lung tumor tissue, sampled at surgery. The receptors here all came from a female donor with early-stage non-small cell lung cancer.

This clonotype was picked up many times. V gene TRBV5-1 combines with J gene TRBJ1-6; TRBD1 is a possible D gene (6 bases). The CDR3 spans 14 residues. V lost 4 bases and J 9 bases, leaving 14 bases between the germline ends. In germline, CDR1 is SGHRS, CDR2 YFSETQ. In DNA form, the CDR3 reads TGCGCCAGCAGCACAGGGTATGGTAGTTCACCCCTCCACTTT. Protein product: CASSTGYGSSPLHF.

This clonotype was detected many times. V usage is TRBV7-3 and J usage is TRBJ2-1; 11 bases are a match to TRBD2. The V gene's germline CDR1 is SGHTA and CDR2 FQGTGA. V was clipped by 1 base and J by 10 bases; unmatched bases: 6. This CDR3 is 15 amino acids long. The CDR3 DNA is TGTGCCAGCAGCTTAATAGCGGGAGGGTTAAAGGAGCAGTTCTTC. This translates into CASSLIAGGLKEQFF.

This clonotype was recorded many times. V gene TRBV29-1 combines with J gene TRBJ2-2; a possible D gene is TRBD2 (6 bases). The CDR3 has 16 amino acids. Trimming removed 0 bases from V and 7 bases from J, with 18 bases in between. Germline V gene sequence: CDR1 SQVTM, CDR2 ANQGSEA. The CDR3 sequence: CSVEDQAGEGSGELFF. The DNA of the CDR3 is TGCAGCGTTGAAGATCAAGCGGGTGAGGGTAGCGGGGAGCTGTTTTTT.

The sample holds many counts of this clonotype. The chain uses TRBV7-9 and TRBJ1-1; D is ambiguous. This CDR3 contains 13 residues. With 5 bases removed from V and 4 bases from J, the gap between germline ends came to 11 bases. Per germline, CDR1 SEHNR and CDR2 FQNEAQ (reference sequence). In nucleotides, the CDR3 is TGTGCCAGCAGCCTTCAATCGACCACTGAAGCTTTCTTT. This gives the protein CASSLQSTTEAFF. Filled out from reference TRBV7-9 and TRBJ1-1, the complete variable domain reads DTGVSQNPRHKITKRGQNVTFRCDPISEHNRLYWYRQTLGQGPEFLTYFQNEAQLEKSRLLSDRFSAERPKGSFSTLEIQRTEQGDSAMYLCASSLQSTTEAFFGQGTRLTVV.

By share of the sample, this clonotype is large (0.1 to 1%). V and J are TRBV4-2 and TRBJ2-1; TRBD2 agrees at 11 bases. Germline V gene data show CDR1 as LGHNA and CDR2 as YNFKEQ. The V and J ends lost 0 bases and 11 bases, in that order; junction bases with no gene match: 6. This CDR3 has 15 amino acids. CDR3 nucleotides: TGTGCCAGCAGCCAAGACGAACTAGCGGGAGATAAGCAGTTCTTC. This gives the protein CASSQDELAGDKQFF.

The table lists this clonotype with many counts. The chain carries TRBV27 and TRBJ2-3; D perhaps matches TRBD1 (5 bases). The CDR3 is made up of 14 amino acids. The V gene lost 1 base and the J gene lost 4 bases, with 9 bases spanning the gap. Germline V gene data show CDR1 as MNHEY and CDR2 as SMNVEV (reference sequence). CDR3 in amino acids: CASSLFQGADTQYF. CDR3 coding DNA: TGTGCCAGCAGTTTATTCCAGGGCGCAGATACGCAGTATTTT.

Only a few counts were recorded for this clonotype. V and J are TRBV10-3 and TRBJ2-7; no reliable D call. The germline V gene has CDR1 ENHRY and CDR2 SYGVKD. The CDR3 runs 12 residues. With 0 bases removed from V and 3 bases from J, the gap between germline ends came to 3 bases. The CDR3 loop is CAISESSYEQYF. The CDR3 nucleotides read TGTGCCATCAGTGAGTCGAGCTACGAGCAGTACTTC.

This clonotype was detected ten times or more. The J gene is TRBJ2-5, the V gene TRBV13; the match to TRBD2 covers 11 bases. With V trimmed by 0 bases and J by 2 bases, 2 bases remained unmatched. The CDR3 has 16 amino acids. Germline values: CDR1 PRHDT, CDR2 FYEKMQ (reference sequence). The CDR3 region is CASSLGLAGGQETQYF. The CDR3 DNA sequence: TGTGCCAGCAGCTTAGGGCTAGCGGGAGGACAAGAGACCCAGTACTTC.

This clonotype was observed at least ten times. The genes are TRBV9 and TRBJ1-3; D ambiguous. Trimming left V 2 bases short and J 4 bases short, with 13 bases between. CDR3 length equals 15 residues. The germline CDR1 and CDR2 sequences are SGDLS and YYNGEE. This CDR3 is CASSVIPNPGNTIYF. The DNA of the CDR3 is TGTGCCAGCAGCGTGATTCCCAACCCGGGAAACACCATATATTTT.

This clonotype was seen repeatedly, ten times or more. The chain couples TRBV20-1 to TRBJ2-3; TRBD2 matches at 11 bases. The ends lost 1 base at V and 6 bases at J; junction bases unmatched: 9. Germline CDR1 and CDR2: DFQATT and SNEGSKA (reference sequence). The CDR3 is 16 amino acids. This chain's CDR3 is CSARVGLAGGTDTQYF. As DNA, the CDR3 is TGCAGTGCTAGAGTAGGGCTAGCGGGAGGTACTGATACGCAGTATTTT.

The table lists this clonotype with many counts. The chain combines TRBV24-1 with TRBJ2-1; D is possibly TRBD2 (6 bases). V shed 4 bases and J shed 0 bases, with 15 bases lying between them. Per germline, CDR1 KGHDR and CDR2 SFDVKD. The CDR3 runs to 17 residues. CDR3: CATSDRSGPHSYNEQFF. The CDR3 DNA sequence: TGTGCCACCAGTGACCGGAGCGGGCCCCACTCCTACAATGAGCAGTTCTTC.

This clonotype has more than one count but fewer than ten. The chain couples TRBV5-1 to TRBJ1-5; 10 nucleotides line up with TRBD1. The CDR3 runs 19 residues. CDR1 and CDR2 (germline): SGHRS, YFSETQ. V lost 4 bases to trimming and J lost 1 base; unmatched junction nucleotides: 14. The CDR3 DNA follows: TGCGCCAGCAGCGTTCTCCCGACCGGGACAGGGGAGAGCAATCAGCCCCAGCATTTT. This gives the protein CASSVLPTGTGESNQPQHF.

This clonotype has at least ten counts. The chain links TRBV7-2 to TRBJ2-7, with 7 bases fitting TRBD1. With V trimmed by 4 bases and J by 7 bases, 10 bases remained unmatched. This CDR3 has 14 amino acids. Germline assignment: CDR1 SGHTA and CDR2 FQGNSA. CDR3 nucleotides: TGTGCCAGCAGCTCAGGGCTATTCAGGGGGGAGCAGTACTTC. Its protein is CASSSGLFRGEQYF. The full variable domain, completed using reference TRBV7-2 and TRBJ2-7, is GAGVSQSPSNKVTEKGKDVELRCDPISGHTALYWYRQSLGQGLEFLIYFQGNSAPDKSGLPSDRFSAERTGGSVSTLTIQRTQQEDSAVYLCASSSGLFRGEQYFGPGTRLTVT.

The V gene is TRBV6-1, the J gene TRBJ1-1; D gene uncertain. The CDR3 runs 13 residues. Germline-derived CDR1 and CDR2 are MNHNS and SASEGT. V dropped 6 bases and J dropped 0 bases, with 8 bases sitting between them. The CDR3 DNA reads TGTGCCAGCAGCCTTCAATTGAACACTGAAGCTTTCTTT. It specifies CASSLQLNTEAFF.

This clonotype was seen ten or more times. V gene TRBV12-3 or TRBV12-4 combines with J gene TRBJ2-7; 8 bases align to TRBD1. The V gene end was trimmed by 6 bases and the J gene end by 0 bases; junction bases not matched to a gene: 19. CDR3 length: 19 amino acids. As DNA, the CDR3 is TGTGCCAGCAGAACTACTTTGCTTTTAGAGGGACAGGACTCCTACGAGCAGTACTTC. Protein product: CASRTTLLLEGQDSYEQYF.

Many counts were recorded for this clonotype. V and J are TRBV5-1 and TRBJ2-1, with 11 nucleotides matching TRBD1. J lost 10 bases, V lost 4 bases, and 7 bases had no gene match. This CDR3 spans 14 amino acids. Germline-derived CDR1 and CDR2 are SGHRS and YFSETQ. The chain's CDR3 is CASSPGTGGWEQFF. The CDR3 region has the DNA TGCGCCAGCAGCCCCGGGACAGGGGGTTGGGAGCAGTTCTTC.

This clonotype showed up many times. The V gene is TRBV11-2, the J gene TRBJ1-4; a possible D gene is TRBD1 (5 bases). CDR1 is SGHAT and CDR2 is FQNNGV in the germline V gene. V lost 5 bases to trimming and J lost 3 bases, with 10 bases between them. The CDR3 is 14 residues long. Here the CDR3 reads CASSRQNSNEKLFF. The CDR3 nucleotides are TGTGCCAGCAGCCGACAGAATTCTAATGAAAAACTGTTTTTT.

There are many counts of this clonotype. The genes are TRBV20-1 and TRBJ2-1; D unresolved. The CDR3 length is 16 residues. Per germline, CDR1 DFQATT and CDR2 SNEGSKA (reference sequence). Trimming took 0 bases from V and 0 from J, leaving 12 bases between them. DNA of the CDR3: TGCAGTGCTAGAGAGTCTGGCGGTTACTCCTACAATGAGCAGTTCTTC. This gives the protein CSARESGGYSYNEQFF.

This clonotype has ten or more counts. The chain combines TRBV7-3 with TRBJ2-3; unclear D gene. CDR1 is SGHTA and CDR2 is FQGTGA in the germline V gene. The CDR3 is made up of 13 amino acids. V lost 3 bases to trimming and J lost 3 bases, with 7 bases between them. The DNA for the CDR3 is TGTGCCAGCAGCTTCGTTCGTACAGATACGCAGTATTTT. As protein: CASSFVRTDTQYF.

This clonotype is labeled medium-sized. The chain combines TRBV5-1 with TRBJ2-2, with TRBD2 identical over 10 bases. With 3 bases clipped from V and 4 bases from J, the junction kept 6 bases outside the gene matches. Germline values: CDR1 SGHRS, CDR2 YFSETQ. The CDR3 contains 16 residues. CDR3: CASSSPAGGLTGELFF. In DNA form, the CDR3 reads TGCGCCAGCAGCTCGCCAGCGGGAGGGCTCACCGGGGAGCTGTTTTTT.

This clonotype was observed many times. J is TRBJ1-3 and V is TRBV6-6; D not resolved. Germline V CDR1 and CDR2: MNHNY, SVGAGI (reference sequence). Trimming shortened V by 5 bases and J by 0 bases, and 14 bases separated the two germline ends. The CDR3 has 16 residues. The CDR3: CASSLASMSSGNTIYF. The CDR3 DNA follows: TGTGCCAGCAGTCTAGCTTCCATGTCCTCTGGAAACACCATATATTTT.

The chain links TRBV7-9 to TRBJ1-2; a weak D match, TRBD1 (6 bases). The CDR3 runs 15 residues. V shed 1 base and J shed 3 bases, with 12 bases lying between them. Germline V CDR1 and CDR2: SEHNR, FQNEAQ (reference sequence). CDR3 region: CASSLVPGGDYGYTF. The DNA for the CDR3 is TGTGCCAGCAGCTTAGTACCCGGGGGCGACTATGGCTACACCTTC. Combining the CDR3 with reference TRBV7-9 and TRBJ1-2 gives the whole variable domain DTGVSQNPRHKITKRGQNVTFRCDPISEHNRLYWYRQTLGQGPEFLTYFQNEAQLEKSRLLSDRFSAERPKGSFSTLEIQRTEQGDSAMYLCASSLVPGGDYGYTFGSGTRLTVV.

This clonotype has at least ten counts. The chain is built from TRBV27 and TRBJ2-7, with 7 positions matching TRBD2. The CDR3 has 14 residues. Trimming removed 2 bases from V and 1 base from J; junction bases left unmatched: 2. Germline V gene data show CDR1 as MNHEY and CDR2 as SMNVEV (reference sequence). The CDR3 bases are TGTGCCAGCAGTTTACAGGGAGGGTCCTACGAGCAGTACTTC. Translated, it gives CASSLQGGSYEQYF.

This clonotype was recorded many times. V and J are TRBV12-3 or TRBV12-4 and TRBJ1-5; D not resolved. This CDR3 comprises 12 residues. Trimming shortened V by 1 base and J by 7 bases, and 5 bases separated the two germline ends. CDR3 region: CASSLGSQPQHF. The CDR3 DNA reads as TGTGCCAGCAGTTTAGGTAGCCAGCCCCAGCATTTT.

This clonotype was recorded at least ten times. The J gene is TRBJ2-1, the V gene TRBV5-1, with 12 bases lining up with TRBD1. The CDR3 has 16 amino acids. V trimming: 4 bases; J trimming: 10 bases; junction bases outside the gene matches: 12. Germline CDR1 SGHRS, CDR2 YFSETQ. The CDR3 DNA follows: TGCGCCAGCAGCCCTTACGCCGGGACAGGGGGCCGGGAGCAGTTCTTC. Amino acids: CASSPYAGTGGREQFF.

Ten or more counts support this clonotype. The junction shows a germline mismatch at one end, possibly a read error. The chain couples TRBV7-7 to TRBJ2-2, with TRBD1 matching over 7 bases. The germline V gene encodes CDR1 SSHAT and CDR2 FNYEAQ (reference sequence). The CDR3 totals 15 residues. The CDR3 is CASRPTTGRVGELFF. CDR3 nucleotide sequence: TGTGCTAGCAGGCCTACGACAGGGAGAGTCGGGGAGCTGTTTTTT.

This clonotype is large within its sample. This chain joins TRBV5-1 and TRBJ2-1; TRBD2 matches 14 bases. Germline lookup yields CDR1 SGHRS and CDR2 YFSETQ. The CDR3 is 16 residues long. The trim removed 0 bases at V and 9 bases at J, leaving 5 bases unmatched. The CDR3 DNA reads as TGCGCCAGCAGCTTGGCCGGGGGACTAGCGGGAGCTGAGCAGTTCTTC. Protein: CASSLAGGLAGAEQFF. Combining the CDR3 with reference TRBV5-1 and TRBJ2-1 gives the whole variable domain KAGVTQTPRYLIKTRGQQVTLSCSPISGHRSVSWYQQTPGQGLQFLFEYFSETQRNKGNFPGRFSGRQFSNSRSEMNVSTLELGDSALYLCASSLAGGLAGAEQFFGPGTRLTVL.

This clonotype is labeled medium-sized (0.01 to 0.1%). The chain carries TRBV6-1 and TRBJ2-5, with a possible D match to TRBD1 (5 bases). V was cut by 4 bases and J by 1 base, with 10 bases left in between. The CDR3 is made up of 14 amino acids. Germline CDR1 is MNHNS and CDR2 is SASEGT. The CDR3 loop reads CASSGGGSQETQYF. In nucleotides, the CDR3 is TGTGCCAGCAGTGGGGGCGGCTCCCAAGAGACCCAGTACTTC.